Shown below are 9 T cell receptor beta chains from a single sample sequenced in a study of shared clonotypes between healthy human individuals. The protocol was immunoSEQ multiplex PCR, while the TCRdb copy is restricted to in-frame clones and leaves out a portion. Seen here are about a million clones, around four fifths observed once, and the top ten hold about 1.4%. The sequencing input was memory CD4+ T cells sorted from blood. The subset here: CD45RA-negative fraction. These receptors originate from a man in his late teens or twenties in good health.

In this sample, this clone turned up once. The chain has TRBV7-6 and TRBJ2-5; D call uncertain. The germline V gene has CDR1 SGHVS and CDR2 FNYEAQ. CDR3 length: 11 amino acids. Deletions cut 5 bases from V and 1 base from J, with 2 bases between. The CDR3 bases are TGTGCCAGCAGCGCCCAAGAGACCCAGTACTTC. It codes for CASSAQETQYF.

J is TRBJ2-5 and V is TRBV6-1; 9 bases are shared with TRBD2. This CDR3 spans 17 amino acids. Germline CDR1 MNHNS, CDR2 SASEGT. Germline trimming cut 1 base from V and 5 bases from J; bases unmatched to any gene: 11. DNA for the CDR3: TGTGCCAGCAGTGAAGAGGTGGGGACTAGCAGGGCGGAGACCCAGTACTTC. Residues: CASSEEVGTSRAETQYF.

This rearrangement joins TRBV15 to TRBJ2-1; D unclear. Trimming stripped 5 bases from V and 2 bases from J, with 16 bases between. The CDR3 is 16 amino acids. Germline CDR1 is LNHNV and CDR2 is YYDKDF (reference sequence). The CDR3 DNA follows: TGTGCCACCAGCCTCGATCGGGTTGGGACCTACAATGAGCAGTTCTTC. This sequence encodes CATSLDRVGTYNEQFF.

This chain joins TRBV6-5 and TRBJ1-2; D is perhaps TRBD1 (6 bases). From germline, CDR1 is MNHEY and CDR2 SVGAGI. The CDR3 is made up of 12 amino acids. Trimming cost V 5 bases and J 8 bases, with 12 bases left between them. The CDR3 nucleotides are TGTGCCAGCAGTGAACAGGGACTGGGCTACACCTTC. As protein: CASSEQGLGYTF.

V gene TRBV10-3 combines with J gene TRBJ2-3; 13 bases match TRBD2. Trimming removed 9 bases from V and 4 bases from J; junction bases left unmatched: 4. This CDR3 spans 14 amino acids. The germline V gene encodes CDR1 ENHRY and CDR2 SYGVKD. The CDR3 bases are TGTGCCATTCGGACTAGCGGGAGCGCAGATACGCAGTATTTT. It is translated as CAIRTSGSADTQYF.

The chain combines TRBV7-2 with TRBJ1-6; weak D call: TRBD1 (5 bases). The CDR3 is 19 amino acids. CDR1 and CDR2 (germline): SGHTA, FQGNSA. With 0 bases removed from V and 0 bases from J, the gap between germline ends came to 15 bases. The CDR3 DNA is TGTGCCAGCAGCTTAGCAAGCGGGAAGGGACGCTCCTATAATTCACCCCTCCACTTT. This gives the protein CASSLASGKGRSYNSPLHF.

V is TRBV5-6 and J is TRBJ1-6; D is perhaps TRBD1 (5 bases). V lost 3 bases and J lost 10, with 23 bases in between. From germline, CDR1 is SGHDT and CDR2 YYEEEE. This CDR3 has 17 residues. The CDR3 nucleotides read TGTGCCAGCAGCTCGGCCGGGACCTTTAATGTAGGGTCACCCCTCCACTTT. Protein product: CASSSAGTFNVGSPLHF.

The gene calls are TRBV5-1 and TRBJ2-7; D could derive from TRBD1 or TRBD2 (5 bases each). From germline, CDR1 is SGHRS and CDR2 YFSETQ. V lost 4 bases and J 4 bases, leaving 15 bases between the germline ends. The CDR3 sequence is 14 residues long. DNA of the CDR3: TGCGCCAGCAGCACCTCTCCGGGGCCTTACGAGCAGTACTTC. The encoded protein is CASSTSPGPYEQYF.

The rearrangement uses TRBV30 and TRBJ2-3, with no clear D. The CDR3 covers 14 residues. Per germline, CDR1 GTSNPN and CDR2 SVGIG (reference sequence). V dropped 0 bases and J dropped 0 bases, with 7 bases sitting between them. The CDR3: CAWSVKGSTDTQYF. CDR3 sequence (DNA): TGTGCCTGGAGTGTCAAAGGGAGCACAGATACGCAGTATTTT.